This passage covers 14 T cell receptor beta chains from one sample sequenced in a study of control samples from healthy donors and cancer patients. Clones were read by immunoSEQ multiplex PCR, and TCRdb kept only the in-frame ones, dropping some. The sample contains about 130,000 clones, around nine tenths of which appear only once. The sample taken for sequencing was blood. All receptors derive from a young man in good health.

CDR3 in amino acids: CASSLAERGTQPQHF. CDR3 bases: TGTGCCAGCAGCTTAGCAGAGAGGGGAACTCAGCCCCAGCATTTT. The chain joins TRBV7-2 to TRBJ1-5; maybe TRBD1 (5 bases). The CDR3 runs 15 residues. Germline values: CDR1 SGHTA, CDR2 FQGNSA. V was clipped by 0 bases and J by 6 bases, with 12 bases between them.

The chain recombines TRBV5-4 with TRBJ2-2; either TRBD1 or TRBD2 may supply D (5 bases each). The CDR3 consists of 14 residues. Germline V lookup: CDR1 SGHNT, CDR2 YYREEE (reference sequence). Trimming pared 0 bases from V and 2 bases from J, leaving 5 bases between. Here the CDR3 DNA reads TGTGCCAGCAGCTTGGGGGACAACACCGGGGAGCTGTTTTTT. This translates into CASSLGDNTGELFF.

Here the CDR3 DNA reads TGTGCCAGCAGCTTAAACCCCCCGGTTGGCAGGGTGTCGAAGGAGCAGTACTTC. This translates into CASSLNPPVGRVSKEQYF. The chain has TRBV7-6 and TRBJ2-7, with a tentative D call TRBD1 (5 bases). The length of the CDR3 is 18 residues. Germline V CDR1 and CDR2: SGHVS, FNYEAQ. The germline V and J ends were trimmed by 2 bases and 7 bases, with 27 bases remaining between them.

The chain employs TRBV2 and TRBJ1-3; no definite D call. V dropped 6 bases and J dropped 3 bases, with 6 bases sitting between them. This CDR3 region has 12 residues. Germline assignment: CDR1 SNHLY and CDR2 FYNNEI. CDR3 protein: CASRGSGNTIYF. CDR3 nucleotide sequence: TGTGCCAGCAGGGGGAGTGGAAACACCATATATTTT.

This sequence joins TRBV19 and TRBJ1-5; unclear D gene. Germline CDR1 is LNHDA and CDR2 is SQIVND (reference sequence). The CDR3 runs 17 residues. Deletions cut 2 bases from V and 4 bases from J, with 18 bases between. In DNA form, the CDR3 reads TGTGCCAGTAGTATACCCCGGACCCGAGGTAGTAATCAGCCCCAGCATTTT. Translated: CASSIPRTRGSNQPQHF.

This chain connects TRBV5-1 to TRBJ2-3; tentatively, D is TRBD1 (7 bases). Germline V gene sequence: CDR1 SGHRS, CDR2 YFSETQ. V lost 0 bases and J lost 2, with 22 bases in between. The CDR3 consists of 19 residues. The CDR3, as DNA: TGCGCCAGCAGCTTGGCCGGGTGGAGGGGGCCTTACTCCACAGATACGCAGTATTTT. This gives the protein CASSLAGWRGPYSTDTQYF.

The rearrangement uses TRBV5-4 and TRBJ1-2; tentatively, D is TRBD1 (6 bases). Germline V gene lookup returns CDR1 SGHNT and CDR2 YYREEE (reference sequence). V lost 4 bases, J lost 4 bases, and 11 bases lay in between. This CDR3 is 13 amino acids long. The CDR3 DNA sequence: TGTGCCAGCAGCGAGGACAGTACCTATGGCTACACCTTC. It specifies CASSEDSTYGYTF.

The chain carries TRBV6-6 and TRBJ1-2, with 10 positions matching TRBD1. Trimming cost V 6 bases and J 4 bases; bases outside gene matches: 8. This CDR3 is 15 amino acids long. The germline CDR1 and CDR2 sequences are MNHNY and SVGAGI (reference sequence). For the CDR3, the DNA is TGTGCCAGCAGGCGCTCGGGACAGGGGTTCTATGGCTACACCTTC. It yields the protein CASRRSGQGFYGYTF.

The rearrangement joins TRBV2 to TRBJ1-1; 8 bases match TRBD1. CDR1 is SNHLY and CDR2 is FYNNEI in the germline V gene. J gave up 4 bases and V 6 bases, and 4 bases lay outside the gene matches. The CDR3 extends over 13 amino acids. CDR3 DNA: TGTGCCAGCAGGGCGACAGGGGCCACTGAAGCTTTCTTT. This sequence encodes CASRATGATEAFF. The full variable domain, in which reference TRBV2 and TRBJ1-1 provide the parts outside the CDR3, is EPEVTQTPSHQVTQMGQEVILRCVPISNHLYFYWYRQILGQKVEFLVSFYNNEISEKSEIFDDQFSVERPDGSNFTLKIRSTKLEDSAMYFCASRATGATEAFFGQGTRLTVV.

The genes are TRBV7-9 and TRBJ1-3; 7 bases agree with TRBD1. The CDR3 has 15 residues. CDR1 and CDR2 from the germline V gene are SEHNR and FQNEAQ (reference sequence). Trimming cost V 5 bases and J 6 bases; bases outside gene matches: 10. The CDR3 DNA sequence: TGTGCCAGCAGCCTGGGGACAGCCAGGGAAAACACCATATATTTT. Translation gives CASSLGTARENTIYF.

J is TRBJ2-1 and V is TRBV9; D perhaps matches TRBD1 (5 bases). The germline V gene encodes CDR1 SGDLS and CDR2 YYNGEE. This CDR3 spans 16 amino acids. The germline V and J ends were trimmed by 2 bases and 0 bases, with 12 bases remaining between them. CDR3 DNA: TGTGCCAGCAGCGTCTCCGGACATAGCTCCTACAATGAGCAGTTCTTC. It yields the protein CASSVSGHSSYNEQFF.

The CDR3 coding sequence is TGTGCCAGCAGCTGGCCTCCCACAGGGGTAAAAGAGCAGTACTTC. Protein sequence: CASSWPPTGVKEQYF. V gene TRBV5-5 combines with J gene TRBJ2-7; TRBD1 matches 7 bases. The V segment lost 3 bases and the J segment 7 bases; nucleotides outside the gene matches: 13. CDR1 and CDR2 (germline): SGHKS, YYEKEE (reference sequence). The CDR3 length is 15 residues.

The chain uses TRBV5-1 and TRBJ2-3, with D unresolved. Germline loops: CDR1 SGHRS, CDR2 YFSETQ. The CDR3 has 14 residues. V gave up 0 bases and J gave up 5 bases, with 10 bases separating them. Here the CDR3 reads CASSLGSIGDTQYF. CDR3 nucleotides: TGCGCCAGCAGCTTGGGTTCTATTGGAGATACGCAGTATTTT.

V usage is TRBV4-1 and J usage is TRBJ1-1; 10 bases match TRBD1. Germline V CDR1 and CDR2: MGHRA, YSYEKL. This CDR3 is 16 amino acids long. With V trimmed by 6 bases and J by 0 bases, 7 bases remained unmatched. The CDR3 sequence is CASSYDRGRMNTEAFF. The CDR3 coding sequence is TGCGCCAGCAGTTACGACAGGGGGCGAATGAACACTGAAGCTTTCTTT.